What follows describes a single T cell receptor beta chain. This specimen comes from a study of shared clonotypes between healthy human individuals. CDR1 SGHTA and CDR2 FQGTGA come from the germline V gene. J gave up 15 bases and V 4 bases, and 6 bases lay outside the gene matches. The CDR3 extends over 12 amino acids. This table comes from immunoSEQ multiplex PCR, and its TCRdb copy is limited to in-frame clones, with some not included. Altogether around 510,000 clones are present, about 80% being singletons, with the ten largest covering about 12%. This receptor was obtained from a woman between 35 and 50 years old in good health. Some clones in this sample may be carry-over from other donors' samples. The chain has TRBV7-3 and TRBJ2-1; TRBD2 matches at 10 bases. Sequences were obtained from PBMCs. The CDR3 sequence is CASSSQGTSVFF. CDR3 DNA: TGTGCCAGCAGCTCCCAAGGGACTAGCGTGTTCTTC. Together with reference TRBV7-3 and TRBJ2-1, the CDR3 gives the full variable domain: GAGVSQTPSNKVTEKGKYVELRCDPISGHTALYWYRQSLGQGPEFLIYFQGTGAADDSGLPNDRFFAVRPEGSVSTLKIQRTERGDSAVYLCASSSQGTSVFFGPGTRLTVL.